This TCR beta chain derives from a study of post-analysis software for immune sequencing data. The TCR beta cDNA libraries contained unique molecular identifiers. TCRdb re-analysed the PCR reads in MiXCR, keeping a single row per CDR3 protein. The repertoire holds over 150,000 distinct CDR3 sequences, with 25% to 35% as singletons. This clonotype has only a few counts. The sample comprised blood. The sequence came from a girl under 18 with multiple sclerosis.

CDR3 sequence (DNA): TGTGCCAGCAGCCCTGTGACAGGGTCCGGCTATGGCTACACCTTC. Translation: CASSPVTGSGYGYTF. The chain combines TRBV14 with TRBJ1-2; TRBD1 matches 7 bases. The CDR3 is 15 amino acids. Germline assignment: CDR1 SGHDN and CDR2 FVKESK. After removal of 4 bases from V and 4 bases from J, the junction contained 9 bases not matched to a gene.